This TCR beta chain appears in the sequencing data of a study of cytomegalovirus exposure and HLA in healthy donors. In the PCR, 60 Vbeta and 13 Jbeta primers were used. Measured with immunoSEQ multiplex PCR; TCRdb has only the in-frame clones, and not every one. The table lists 99,000 or so clones, 79% of them singletons. Study conclusions and caveats: For cytomegalovirus status, the classifier reportedly gave diagnoses with high specificity and sensitivity. TCR beta sequences numbering roughly 18,000 were associated with HLA alleles at 0.05 false discovery rate in a later analysis.

Germline CDR1 is SGDLS and CDR2 is YYNGEE. Deletions cut 2 bases from V and 10 bases from J, with 15 bases between. This CDR3 is 13 amino acids long. Note on this clone: What it binds is unknown.

This sequence joins TRBV9 and TRBJ1-1; the D gene is possibly TRBD1 (6 bases). The sample taken for sequencing was PBMCs. The source of this sequence is a male donor in good health and CMV-seropositive. CDR3 region: CASSVEGESGAFF. The CDR3 coding sequence is TGTGCCAGCAGCGTTGAGGGGGAATCGGGAGCTTTCTTT.